This T cell receptor beta chain comes out of a study of blood T cell repertoires in COVID-19. Study in general: Samples of COVID-19 (acute and convalescent) were obtained from the United States, Italy and Spain. T cells, B-cell-depleted T cells, or PBMCs provided the cDNA or gDNA that served as material.

Measured with immunoSEQ multiplex PCR; TCRdb has only the in-frame clones, and not every one. The data show about 150,000 clones, with around 85% seen just once and less than 30% held by the top ten. The ends were cut back, 2 bases at V and 4 bases at J, with 12 bases in the middle. CDR3 length: 15 residues. CDR1 KGHSH and CDR2 LQKENI come from the germline V gene. This chain joins TRBV18 and TRBJ1-5; D not resolved. The receptor was derived from a woman in her sixties or seventies with acute or convalescent COVID-19. The sequencing input was peripheral blood. The CDR3 DNA is TGTGCCAGCTCACCAGGAGGGAGGGTAAATCAGCCCCAGCATTTT. Translation: CASSPGGRVNQPQHF.